The 7 T cell receptor beta chains below were found in one sample sequenced in a study of T cells in Graves' hyperthyroidism and ophthalmopathy (dated by TCRdb to the late 2010s). The library was built by means of multiplex PCR. Sequencing used an Illumina HiSeq 2000. The TCR beta CDR3 regions were amplified from RNA transcripts. A first-round RT-PCR of the TCR CDR3 used the HTBI primer set with the Qiagen OneStep RT-PCR kit. TCRdb took the public reads, trimmed them with fastp at Q25, ran MiXCR for clone calling and kept in-frame beta chains. Every distinct CDR3 protein forms one entry, paired with its most common genes and DNA. Within this sample are hundreds of thousands of distinct CDR3 sequences, with roughly 14% of them counted one time only. About an eighth of the sample comes from the top ten. Specimen: blood. The source is a woman in her 50s with Graves' ophthalmopathy.

At least ten counts were recorded for this clonotype. The V and J genes are TRBV30 and TRBJ2-7, with D unresolved. This CDR3 region has 11 residues. CDR1 and CDR2 from the germline V gene are GTSNPN and SVGIG (reference sequence). Trimming stripped 2 bases from V and 1 base from J, with 3 bases between. Written as DNA, the CDR3 is TGTGCCTGGAGTTCGTCCTACGAGCAGTACTTC. Its translation is CAWSSSYEQYF.

There are many counts of this clonotype. The V call is TRBV15, the J call TRBJ2-3; a possible D gene is TRBD2 (6 bases). CDR1 LNHNV and CDR2 YYDKDF come from the germline V gene (reference sequence). Trimming took off 0 bases at V and 8 bases at J, with 18 bases between the two ends. This CDR3 has 16 residues. CDR3 residues: CATSRDPGLADATQYF. The CDR3 DNA reads as TGTGCCACCAGCAGAGATCCGGGACTCGCCGATGCTACGCAGTATTTT.

At least ten counts were recorded for this clonotype. The V and J genes are TRBV12-3 or TRBV12-4 and TRBJ2-1, with 10 bases aligning to TRBD1. J lost 6 bases, V lost 8 bases, and 7 bases had no gene match. The CDR3 has 14 amino acids. For the CDR3, the DNA is TGTGCCAGCTTAAGGACAGGGGGGGTCAATGAGCAGTTCTTC. Translated, it gives CASLRTGGVNEQFF.

This clonotype was observed at least ten times. The V call is TRBV7-2, the J call TRBJ2-5, with 7 positions matching TRBD1. V lost 2 bases and J lost 2; bases outside the gene matches: 2. This CDR3 is 14 amino acids long. CDR1 and CDR2 (germline): SGHTA, FQGNSA. In DNA form, the CDR3 reads TGTGCCAGCAGCTTATTGGGACAGCAAGAGACCCAGTACTTC. Translation: CASSLLGQQETQYF.

The V and J genes are TRBV19 and TRBJ2-7, with D perhaps matching TRBD2 (6 bases). This CDR3 is 15 amino acids long. Per the germline V gene, CDR1 is LNHDA and CDR2 is SQIVND (reference sequence). Trimming pared 5 bases from V and 1 base from J, leaving 15 bases between. The CDR3 sequence is CASSQRDFPSYEQYF. The DNA for the CDR3 is TGTGCCAGTAGTCAACGGGACTTCCCTTCCTACGAGCAGTACTTC.

This clonotype was counted ten times or more. The chain combines TRBV29-1 with TRBJ2-1; the match to TRBD2 covers 7 bases. The length of the CDR3 is 15 residues. CDR1 and CDR2 from the germline V gene are SQVTM and ANQGSEA. The ends lost 7 bases at V and 0 bases at J; junction bases unmatched: 9. CDR3 protein: CSAAREGGSYNEQFF. The CDR3 DNA is TGCAGCGCCGCCAGGGAGGGCGGCTCCTACAATGAGCAGTTCTTC.

The gene calls are TRBV7-2 and TRBJ2-1; 9 bases fit TRBD2. Germline CDR1 and CDR2: SGHTA and FQGNSA. This CDR3 is 15 amino acids long. V lost 2 bases, J lost 12 bases, and 11 bases stayed unmatched. The CDR3 bases are TGTGCCAGCAGCTTACTAGCGGGAACCTACGATGGGCAGTTCTTC. As protein: CASSLLAGTYDGQFF.